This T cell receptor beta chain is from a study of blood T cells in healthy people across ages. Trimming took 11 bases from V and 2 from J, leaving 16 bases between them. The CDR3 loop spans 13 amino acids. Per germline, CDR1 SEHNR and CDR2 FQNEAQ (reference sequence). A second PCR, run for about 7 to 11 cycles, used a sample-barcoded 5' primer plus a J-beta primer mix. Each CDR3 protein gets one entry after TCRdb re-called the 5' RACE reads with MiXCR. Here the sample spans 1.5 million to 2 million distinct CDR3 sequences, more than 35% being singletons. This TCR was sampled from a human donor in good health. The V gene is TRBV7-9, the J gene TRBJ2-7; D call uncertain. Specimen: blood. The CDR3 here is CAGMVGNTYEQYF. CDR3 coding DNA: TGTGCCGGCATGGTGGGCAACACCTACGAGCAGTACTTC.